The 15 T cell receptor beta chains below all came from one sample that was sequenced in a study of graft-versus-host responses after intestinal transplantation. No antigen is known for these receptors. The table came from immunoSEQ multiplex PCR; TCRdb's copy has only in-frame clones and leaves some out. The sample contains about 50,000 clones, about nine tenths of which appear only once. This specimen was unstimulated CD4+ T cells sorted from spleen or lymph node cells, taken before transplant. These receptors came from a human donor who was the organ donor for an intestinal transplant.

Of note for this clone: The same CDR3 also results from other DNA sequences found in this sample. This chain connects TRBV15 to TRBJ2-1; D perhaps matches TRBD1 (7 bases). Trimming pared 0 bases from V and 3 bases from J, leaving 9 bases between. This CDR3 is built from 15 residues. The germline gives CDR1 LNHNV, CDR2 YYDKDF (reference sequence). The CDR3 loop is CATSRDRGVYNEQFF. CDR3 in DNA: TGTGCCACCAGCAGAGACAGGGGGGTCTACAATGAGCAGTTCTTC.

The chain has TRBV4-2 and TRBJ2-1; 8 bases line up with TRBD1. The length of the CDR3 is 16 residues. CDR1 LGHNA and CDR2 YNFKEQ come from the germline V gene. Germline trimming cut 0 bases from V and 5 bases from J; bases unmatched to any gene: 6. CDR3 sequence (DNA): TGTGCCAGCAGCCAAGATACGGGACAGGACCACAATGAGCAGTTCTTC. It translates to CASSQDTGQDHNEQFF.

The V gene is TRBV7-7, the J gene TRBJ2-7, with a tentative D call TRBD1 (6 bases). This CDR3 has 13 residues. CDR1 is SSHAT, CDR2 FNYEAQ, per germline (reference sequence). Deletions cut 0 bases from V and 3 bases from J, with 6 bases between. CDR3 sequence: CASSLAQGYEQYF. CDR3 coding DNA: TGTGCCAGCAGCTTAGCACAGGGCTACGAGCAGTACTTC.

This chain uses TRBV28 with TRBJ2-7; D remains ambiguous. The germline V gene has CDR1 MDHEN and CDR2 SYDVKM. The CDR3 sequence is 11 residues long. The V end was cut by 5 bases, the J end by 5 bases, with 7 bases between. In DNA form, the CDR3 reads TGTGCCAGCAGTCTAGATGACGAGCAGTACTTC. It codes for CASSLDDEQYF.

The chain carries TRBV27 and TRBJ2-7, with TRBD1 identical over 10 bases. Unmatched junction bases numbered 2, after V lost 6 bases and J lost 0 bases. Germline CDR1 reads MNHEY; CDR2 reads SMNVEV (reference sequence). The CDR3 has 14 amino acids. The CDR3 sequence is CASSRTGGSYEQYF. In DNA, the CDR3 is TGTGCCAGCAGCCGGACAGGGGGCTCCTACGAGCAGTACTTC.

V and J are TRBV7-8 and TRBJ2-1; unclear D gene. The V end was cut by 5 bases, the J end by 10 bases, with 9 bases between. CDR1 SGHVS and CDR2 FQNEAQ come from the germline V gene. This CDR3 is built from 11 residues. The CDR3 loop reads CASSALTEQFF. The CDR3 coding sequence is TGTGCCAGCAGCGCGTTGACAGAGCAGTTCTTC.

The chain has TRBV5-1 and TRBJ1-6; D not certain. Germline CDR1 is SGHRS and CDR2 is YFSETQ. With 0 bases removed from V and 8 bases from J, the gap between germline ends came to 9 bases. The CDR3 spans 14 residues. The CDR3 loop is CASSLDGGYSPLHF. CDR3 DNA: TGCGCCAGCAGCTTGGACGGTGGTTATTCACCCCTCCACTTT.

The V and J genes are TRBV10-1 and TRBJ2-3, with TRBD2 identical over 10 bases. The germline V gene has CDR1 WNHNN and CDR2 SYGVQD (reference sequence). The CDR3 extends over 16 amino acids. V lost 3 bases to trimming and J lost 2 bases; unmatched junction nucleotides: 5. The CDR3 coding sequence is TGCGCCAGCAGTGAAACTAGCGGGACTCTCACAGATACGCAGTATTTT. It yields the protein CASSETSGTLTDTQYF.

V gene TRBV20-1 combines with J gene TRBJ2-1; D is unclear. Germline lookup yields CDR1 DFQATT and CDR2 SNEGSKA (reference sequence). The CDR3 is 11 residues long. V was shortened by 5 bases and J by 6 bases, with 8 bases between the two germline ends. The CDR3 DNA reads as TGCAGTGCTCAGAGGTTCAATGAGCAGTTCTTC. Its protein product is CSAQRFNEQFF.

This chain joins TRBV4-1 and TRBJ1-2, with D perhaps matching TRBD1 (6 bases). This CDR3 region has 15 residues. V lost 2 bases, J lost 0 bases, and 10 bases lay in between. Germline assignment: CDR1 MGHRA and CDR2 YSYEKL. The CDR3 nucleotides are TGCGCCAGCAGCCAACAACAGGGCACTAACTATGGCTACACCTTC. Protein sequence: CASSQQQGTNYGYTF.

This chain links TRBV6-1 with TRBJ2-3; no clear D gene. Germline lookup yields CDR1 MNHNS and CDR2 SASEGT. The CDR3 runs to 17 residues. V lost 0 bases and J 7 bases, leaving 20 bases between the germline ends. CDR3 sequence reads: CASSEAYLILGRNTQYF. Here the CDR3 DNA reads TGTGCCAGCAGTGAAGCGTATTTAATTTTAGGGCGAAATACGCAGTATTTT.

V usage is TRBV4-3 and J usage is TRBJ2-1; 13 bases align to TRBD2. Germline V gene lookup returns CDR1 LGHNA and CDR2 YSLEER. This CDR3 is 17 amino acids long. V lost 0 bases to trimming and J lost 9 bases; unmatched junction nucleotides: 8. CDR3 residues: CASSQDAGLAGDSEQFF. CDR3 nucleotide sequence: TGCGCCAGCAGCCAAGATGCCGGACTAGCGGGAGACAGTGAGCAGTTCTTC.

V gene TRBV15 combines with J gene TRBJ2-5, with 7 bases fitting TRBD2. The DNA matches TRBJ2-7 better at its end, which makes the J call doubtful. Germline values: CDR1 LNHNV, CDR2 YYDKDF (reference sequence). The CDR3 has 18 amino acids. CDR3 protein: CATSRDGRRGSSPYEQYF. As DNA, the CDR3 is TGTGCCACCAGCAGAGATGGGCGCCGCGGGAGCTCCCCCTACGAGCAGTACTTC.

This clone was observed once. This chain links TRBV19 with TRBJ1-2, with D perhaps TRBD1 (5 bases). The length of the CDR3 is 14 residues. In germline, CDR1 is LNHDA, CDR2 SQIVND (reference sequence). Trimming shortened V by 0 bases and J by 4 bases, and 9 bases separated the two germline ends. The CDR3 DNA follows: TGTGCCAGTAGTATAGAGGGACGGATCTATGGCTACACCTTC. Its protein product is CASSIEGRIYGYTF.

The chain is built from TRBV5-4 and TRBJ2-3, with 13 bases identical to TRBD2. Unmatched junction bases numbered 5, after V lost 4 bases and J lost 3 bases. Per the germline V gene, CDR1 is SGHNT and CDR2 is YYREEE (reference sequence). The CDR3 runs 16 residues. For the CDR3, the DNA is TGTGCCAGCAGCCCCCCGACTAGCGGGAGGACAGATACGCAGTATTTT. Translation: CASSPPTSGRTDTQYF.